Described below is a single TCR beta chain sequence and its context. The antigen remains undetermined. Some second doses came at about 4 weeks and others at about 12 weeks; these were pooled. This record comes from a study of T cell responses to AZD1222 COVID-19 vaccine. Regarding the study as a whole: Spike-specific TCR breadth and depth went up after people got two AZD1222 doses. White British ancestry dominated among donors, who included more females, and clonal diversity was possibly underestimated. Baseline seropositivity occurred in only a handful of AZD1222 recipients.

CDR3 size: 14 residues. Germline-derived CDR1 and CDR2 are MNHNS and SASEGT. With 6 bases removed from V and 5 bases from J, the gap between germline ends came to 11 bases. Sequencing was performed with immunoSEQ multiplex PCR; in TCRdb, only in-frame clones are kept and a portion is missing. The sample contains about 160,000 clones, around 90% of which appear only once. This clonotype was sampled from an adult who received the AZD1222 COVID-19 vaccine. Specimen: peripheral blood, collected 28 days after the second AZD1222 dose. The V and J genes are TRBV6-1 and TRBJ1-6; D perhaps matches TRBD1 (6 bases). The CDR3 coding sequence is TGTGCCAGCAGAGGGGGTATACATAATTCACCCCTCCACTTT. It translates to CASRGGIHNSPLHF.